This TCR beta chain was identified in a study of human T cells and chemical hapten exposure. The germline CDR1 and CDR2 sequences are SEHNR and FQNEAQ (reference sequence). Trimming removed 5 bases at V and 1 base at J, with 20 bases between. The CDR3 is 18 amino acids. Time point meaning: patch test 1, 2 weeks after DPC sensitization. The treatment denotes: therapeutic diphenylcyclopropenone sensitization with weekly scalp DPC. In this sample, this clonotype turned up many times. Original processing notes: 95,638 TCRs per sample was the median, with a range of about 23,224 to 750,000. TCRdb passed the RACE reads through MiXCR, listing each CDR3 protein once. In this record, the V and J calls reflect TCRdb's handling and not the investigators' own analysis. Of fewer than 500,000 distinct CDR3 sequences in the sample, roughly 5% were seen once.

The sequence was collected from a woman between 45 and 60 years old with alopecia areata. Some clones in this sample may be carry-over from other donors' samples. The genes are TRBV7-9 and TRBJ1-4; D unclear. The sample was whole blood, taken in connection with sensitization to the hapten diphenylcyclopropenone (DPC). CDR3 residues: CASSRLWKIEGTNEKLFF. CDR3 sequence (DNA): TGTGCCAGCAGCCGACTGTGGAAAATCGAAGGAACTAATGAAAAACTGTTTTTT.